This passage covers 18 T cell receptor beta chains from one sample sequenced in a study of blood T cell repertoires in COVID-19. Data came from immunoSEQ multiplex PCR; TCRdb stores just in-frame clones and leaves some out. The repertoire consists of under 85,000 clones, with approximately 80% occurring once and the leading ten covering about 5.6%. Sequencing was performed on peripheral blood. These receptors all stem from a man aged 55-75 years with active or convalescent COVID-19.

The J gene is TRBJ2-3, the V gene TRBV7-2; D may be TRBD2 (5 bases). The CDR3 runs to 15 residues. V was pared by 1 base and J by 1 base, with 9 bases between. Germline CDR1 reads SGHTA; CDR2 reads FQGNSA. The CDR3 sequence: CASSLGTVRTDTQYF. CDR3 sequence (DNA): TGTGCCAGCAGCTTAGGGACTGTACGCACAGATACGCAGTATTTT.

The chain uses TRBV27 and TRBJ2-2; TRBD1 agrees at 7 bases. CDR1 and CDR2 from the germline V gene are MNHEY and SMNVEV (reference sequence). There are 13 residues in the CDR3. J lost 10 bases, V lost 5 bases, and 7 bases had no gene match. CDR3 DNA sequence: TGTGCCAGCAGTCTCCCAGGGGGTATGGAGCTGTTTTTT. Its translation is CASSLPGGMELFF.

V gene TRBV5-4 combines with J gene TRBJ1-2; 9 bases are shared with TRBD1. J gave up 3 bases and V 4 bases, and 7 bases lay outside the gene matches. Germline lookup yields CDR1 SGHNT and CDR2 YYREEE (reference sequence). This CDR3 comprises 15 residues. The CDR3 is CASSTGGVKDYGYTF. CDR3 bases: TGTGCCAGCAGCACAGGGGGCGTGAAGGACTATGGCTACACCTTC.

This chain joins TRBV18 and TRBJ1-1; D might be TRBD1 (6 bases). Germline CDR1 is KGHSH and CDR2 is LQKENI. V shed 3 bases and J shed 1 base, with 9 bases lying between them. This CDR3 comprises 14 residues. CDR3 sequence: CASSPRQANTEAFF. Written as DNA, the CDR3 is TGTGCCAGCTCACCCAGACAGGCGAACACTGAAGCTTTCTTT.

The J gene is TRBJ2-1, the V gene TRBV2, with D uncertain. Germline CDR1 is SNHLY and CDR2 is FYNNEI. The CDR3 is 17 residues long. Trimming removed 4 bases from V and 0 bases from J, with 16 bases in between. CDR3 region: CASSANSYMSSYNEQFF. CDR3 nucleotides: TGTGCCAGCAGTGCAAACTCCTATATGAGCTCCTACAATGAGCAGTTCTTC.

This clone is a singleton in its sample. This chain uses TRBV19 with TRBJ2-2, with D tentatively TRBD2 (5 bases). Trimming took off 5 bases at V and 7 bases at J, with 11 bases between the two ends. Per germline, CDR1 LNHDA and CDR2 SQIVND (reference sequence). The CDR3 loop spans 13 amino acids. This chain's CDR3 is CASSYTRIGELFF. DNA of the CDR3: TGTGCCAGTAGTTACACTAGGATCGGGGAGCTGTTTTTT.

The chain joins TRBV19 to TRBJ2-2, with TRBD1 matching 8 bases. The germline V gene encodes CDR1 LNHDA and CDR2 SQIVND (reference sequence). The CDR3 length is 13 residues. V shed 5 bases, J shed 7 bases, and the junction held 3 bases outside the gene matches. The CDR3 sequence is CASSAQGGGELFF. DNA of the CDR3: TGTGCCAGTAGTGCACAGGGGGGCGGGGAGCTGTTTTTT.

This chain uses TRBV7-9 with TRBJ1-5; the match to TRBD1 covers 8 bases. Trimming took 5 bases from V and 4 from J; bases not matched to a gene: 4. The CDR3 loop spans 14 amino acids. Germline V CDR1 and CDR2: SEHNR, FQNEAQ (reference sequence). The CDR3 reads CASSPRTGNQPQHF. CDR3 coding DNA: TGTGCCAGCAGCCCCAGGACAGGGAATCAGCCCCAGCATTTT.

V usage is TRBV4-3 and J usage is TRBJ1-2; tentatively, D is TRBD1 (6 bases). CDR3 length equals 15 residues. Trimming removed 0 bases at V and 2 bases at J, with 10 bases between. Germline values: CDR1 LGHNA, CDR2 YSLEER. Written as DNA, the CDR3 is TGCGCCAGCAGCCAAGATAATACAGGGAACTATGGCTACACCTTC. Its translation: CASSQDNTGNYGYTF.

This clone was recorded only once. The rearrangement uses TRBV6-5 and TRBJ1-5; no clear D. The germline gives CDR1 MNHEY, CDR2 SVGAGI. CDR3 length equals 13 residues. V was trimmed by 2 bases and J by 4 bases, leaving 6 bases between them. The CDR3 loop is CASSYALNQPQHF. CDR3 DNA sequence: TGTGCCAGCAGTTACGCCCTAAATCAGCCCCAGCATTTT.

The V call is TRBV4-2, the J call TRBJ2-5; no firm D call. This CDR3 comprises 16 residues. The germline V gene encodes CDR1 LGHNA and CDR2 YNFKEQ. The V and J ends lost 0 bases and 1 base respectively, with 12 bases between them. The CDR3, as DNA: TGTGCCAGCAGCCAAGAGGGCTCAGGTACCCAAGAGACCCAGTACTTC. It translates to CASSQEGSGTQETQYF.

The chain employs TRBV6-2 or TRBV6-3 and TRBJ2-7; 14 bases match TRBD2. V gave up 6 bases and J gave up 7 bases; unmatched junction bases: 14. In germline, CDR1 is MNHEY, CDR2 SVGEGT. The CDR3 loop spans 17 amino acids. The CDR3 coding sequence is TGTGCCAGCAGCCCCCTCGGACTAGCGGGGGGCTTAAGGGAGCAGTACTTC. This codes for CASSPLGLAGGLREQYF.

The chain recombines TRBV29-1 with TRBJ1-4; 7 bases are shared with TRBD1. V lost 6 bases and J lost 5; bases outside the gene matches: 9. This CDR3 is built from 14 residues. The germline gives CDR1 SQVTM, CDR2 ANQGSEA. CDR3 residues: CSVSSGTANEKLFF. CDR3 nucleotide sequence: TGCAGCGTCTCTTCCGGGACAGCAAATGAAAAACTGTTTTTT.

CDR3 DNA: TGTGCCAGCAGTTTGGGGGGGGCGCGCAATCAGCCCCAGCATTTT. Amino acid sequence: CASSLGGARNQPQHF. The genes are TRBV28 and TRBJ1-5; D is perhaps TRBD1 (6 bases). Trimming shortened V by 3 bases and J by 2 bases, and 11 bases separated the two germline ends. Germline-derived CDR1 and CDR2 are MDHEN and SYDVKM. The CDR3 sequence is 15 residues long.

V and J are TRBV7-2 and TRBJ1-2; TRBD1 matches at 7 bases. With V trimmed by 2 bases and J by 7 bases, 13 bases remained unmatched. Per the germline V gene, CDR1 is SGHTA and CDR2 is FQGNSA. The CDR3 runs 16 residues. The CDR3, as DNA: TGTGCCAGCAGCTTATCCATGTCAGGGGGACGGAGTGGCTACACCTTC. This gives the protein CASSLSMSGGRSGYTF.

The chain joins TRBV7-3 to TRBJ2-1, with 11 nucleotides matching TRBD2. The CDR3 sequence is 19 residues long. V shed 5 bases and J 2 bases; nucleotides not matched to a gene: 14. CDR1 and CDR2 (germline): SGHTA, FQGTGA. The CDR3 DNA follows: TGTGCCAGCAGCGCCCGCCGCCTAGCGGGGGGCGGCCCCTACAATGAGCAGTTCTTC. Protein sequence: CASSARRLAGGGPYNEQFF.

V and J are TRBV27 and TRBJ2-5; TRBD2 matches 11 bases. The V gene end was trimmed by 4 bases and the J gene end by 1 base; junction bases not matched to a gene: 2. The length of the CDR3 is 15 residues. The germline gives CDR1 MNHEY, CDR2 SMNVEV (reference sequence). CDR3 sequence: CASSSGTSGQETQYF. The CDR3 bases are TGTGCCAGCAGTTCCGGGACTAGCGGCCAAGAGACCCAGTACTTC.

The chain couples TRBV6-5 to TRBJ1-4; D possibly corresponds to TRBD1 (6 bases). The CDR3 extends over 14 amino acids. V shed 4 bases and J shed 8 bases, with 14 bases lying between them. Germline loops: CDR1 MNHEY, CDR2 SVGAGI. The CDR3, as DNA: TGTGCCAGCAGTTCCGGGGGGGCTGTGGAAAAACTGTTTTTT. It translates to CASSSGGAVEKLFF.